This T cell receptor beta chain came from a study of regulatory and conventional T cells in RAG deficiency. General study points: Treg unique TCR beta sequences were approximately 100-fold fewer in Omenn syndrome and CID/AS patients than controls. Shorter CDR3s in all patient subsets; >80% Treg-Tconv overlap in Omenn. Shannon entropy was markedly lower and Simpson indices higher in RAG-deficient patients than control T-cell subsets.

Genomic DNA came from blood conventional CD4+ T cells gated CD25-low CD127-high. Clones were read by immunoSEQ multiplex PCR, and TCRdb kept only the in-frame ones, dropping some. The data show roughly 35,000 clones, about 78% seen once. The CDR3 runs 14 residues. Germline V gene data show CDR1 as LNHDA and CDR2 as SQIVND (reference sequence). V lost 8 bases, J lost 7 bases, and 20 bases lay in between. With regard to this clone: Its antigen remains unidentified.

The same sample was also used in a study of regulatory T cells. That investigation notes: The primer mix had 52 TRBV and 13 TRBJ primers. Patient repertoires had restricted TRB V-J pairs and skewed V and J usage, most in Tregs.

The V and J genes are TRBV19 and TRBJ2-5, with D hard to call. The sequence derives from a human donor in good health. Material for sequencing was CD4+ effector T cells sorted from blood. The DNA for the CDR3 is TGTGCCAGTTCCCCCACCGTGCAGCGCGGGACCCAGTACTTC. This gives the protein CASSPTVQRGTQYF.